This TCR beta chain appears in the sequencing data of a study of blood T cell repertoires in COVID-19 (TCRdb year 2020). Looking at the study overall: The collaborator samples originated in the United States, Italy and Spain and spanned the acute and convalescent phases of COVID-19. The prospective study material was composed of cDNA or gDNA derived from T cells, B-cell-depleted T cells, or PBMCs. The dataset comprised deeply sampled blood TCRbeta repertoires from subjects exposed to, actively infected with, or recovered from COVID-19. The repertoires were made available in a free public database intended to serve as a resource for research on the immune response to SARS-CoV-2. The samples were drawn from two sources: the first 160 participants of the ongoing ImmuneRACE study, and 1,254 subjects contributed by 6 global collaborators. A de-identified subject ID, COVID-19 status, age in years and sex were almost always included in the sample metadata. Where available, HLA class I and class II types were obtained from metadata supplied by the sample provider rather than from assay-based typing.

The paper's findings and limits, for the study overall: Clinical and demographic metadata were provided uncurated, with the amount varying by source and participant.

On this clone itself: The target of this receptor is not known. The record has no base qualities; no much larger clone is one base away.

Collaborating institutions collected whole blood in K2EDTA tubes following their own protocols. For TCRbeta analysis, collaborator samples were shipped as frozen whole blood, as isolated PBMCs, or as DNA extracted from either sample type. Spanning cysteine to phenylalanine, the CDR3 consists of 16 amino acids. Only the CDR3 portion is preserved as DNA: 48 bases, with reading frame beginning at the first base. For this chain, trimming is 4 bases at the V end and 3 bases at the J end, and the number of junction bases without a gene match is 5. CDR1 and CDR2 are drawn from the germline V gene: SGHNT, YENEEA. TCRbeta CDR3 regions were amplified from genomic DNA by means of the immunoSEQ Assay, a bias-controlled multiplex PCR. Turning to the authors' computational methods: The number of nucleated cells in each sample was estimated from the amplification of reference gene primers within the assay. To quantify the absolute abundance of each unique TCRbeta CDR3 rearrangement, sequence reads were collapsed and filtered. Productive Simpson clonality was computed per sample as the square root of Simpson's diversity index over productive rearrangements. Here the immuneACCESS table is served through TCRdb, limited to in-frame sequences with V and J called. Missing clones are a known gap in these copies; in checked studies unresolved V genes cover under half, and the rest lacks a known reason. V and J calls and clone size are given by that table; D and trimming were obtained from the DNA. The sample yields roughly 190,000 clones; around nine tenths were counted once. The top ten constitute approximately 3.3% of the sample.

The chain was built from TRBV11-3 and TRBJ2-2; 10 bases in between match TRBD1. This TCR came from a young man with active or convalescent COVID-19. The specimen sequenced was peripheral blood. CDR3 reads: CASSSDRGRHTGELFF. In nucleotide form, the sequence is TGTGCCAGCAGCTCCGACAGGGGGCGCCACACCGGGGAGCTGTTTTTT. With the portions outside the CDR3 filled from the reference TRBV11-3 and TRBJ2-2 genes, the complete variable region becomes EAGVVQSPRYKIIEKKQPVAFWCNPISGHNTLYWYLQNLGQGPELLIRYENEEAVDDSQLPKDRFSAERLKGVDSTLKIQPAELGDSAVYLCASSSDRGRHTGELFFGEGSRLTVL.